Below, 5 T cell receptor beta chains from the same sample are listed, as sequenced in a study of T cell responses to AZD1222 COVID-19 vaccine. Profiled with immunoSEQ multiplex PCR; TCRdb holds only in-frame clones, not every one. Of some 100,000 clones listed, less than 90% were seen once; the top ten hold over 15%. The starting material was peripheral blood, obtained on day 0 of AZD1222 vaccination. These receptors were taken from an adult in good health.

V is TRBV10-3 and J is TRBJ1-5; a possible D gene is TRBD1 (6 bases). This CDR3 has 12 amino acids. Per germline, CDR1 ENHRY and CDR2 SYGVKD. V was cut by 7 bases and J by 7 bases, with 11 bases left in between. CDR3 DNA: TGTGCCATCATTTTGGACAGACAGCCCCAGCATTTT. This encodes CAIILDRQPQHF.

The V call is TRBV6-6, the J call TRBJ1-1; D ambiguous. The length of the CDR3 is 12 residues. Germline V CDR1 and CDR2: MNHNY, SVGAGI (reference sequence). The germline V and J ends were trimmed by 3 bases and 4 bases, with 6 bases remaining between them. DNA of the CDR3: TGTGCCAGCAGTTATGGCCGCACTGAAGCTTTCTTT. It is translated as CASSYGRTEAFF.

The chain joins TRBV7-8 to TRBJ1-6, with D maybe TRBD1 (6 bases). Trimming left V 1 base short and J 10 bases short, with 11 bases between. This CDR3 spans 14 amino acids. Germline values: CDR1 SGHVS, CDR2 FQNEAQ. This CDR3 is CASSLGGAGSPLHF. CDR3 DNA: TGTGCCAGCAGCTTAGGGGGGGCCGGGTCACCCCTCCACTTT.

The chain combines TRBV5-1 with TRBJ2-3; D unclear. The CDR3 runs 15 residues. In germline, CDR1 is SGHRS, CDR2 YFSETQ. The V and J ends lost 2 bases and 0 bases respectively, with 10 bases between them. The CDR3 DNA sequence: TGCGCCAGCAGCTTAGCCCAGATAAGCACAGATACGCAGTATTTT. This encodes CASSLAQISTDTQYF.

This clone was seen more than once but under ten times. CDR3 loop: CASSLAGEGNQPQHF. Written as DNA, the CDR3 is TGCGCCAGCAGCTTGGCCGGGGAGGGGAATCAGCCCCAGCATTTT. V is TRBV5-1 and J is TRBJ1-5, with TRBD1 as a possible D gene (5 bases). The CDR3 covers 15 residues. Germline CDR1 is SGHRS and CDR2 is YFSETQ. V was trimmed by 0 bases and J by 4 bases, leaving 11 bases between them.